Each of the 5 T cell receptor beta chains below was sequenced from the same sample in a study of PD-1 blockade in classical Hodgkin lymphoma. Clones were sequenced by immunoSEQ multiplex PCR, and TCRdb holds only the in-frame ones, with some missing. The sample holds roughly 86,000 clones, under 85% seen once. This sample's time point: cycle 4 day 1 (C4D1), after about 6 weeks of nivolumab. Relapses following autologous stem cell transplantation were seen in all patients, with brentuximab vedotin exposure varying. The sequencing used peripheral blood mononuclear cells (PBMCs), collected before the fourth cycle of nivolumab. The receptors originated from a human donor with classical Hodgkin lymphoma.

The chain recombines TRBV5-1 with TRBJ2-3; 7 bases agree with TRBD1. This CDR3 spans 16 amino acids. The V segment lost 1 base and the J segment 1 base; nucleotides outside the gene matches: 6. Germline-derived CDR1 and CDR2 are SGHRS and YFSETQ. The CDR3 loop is CASSLTPGQRTDTQYF. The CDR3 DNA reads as TGCGCCAGCAGCTTGACTCCGGGACAGCGCACAGATACGCAGTATTTT.

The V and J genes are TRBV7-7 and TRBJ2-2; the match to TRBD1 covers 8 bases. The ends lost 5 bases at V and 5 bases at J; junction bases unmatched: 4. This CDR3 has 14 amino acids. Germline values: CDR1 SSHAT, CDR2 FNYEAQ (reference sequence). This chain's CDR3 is CASSPDRGTGELFF. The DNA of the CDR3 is TGTGCCAGCAGCCCAGACAGGGGTACCGGGGAGCTGTTTTTT. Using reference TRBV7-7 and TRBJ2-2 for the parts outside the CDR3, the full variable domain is GAGVSQSPRYKVTKRGQDVTLRCDPISSHATLYWYQQALGQGPEFLTYFNYEAQPDKSGLPSDRFSAERPEGSISTLTIQRTEQRDSAMYRCASSPDRGTGELFFGEGSRLTVL.

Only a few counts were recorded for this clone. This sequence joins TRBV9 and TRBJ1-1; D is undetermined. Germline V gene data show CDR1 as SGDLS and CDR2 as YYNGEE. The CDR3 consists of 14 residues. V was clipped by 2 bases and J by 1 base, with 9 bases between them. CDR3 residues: CASSVEGPNTEAFF. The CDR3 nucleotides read TGTGCCAGCAGCGTGGAGGGCCCGAACACTGAAGCTTTCTTT.

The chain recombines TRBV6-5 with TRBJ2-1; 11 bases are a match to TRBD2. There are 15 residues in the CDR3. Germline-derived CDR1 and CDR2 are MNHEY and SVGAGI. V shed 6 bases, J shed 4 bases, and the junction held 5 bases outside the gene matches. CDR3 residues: CASRAGLAEYNEQFF. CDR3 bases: TGTGCCAGCAGGGCGGGACTAGCGGAGTACAATGAGCAGTTCTTC.

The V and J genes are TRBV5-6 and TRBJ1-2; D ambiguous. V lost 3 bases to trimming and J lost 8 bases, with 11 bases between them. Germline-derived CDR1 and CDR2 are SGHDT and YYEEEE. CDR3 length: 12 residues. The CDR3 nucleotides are TGTGCCAGCAGCTCGGCCCTTACGGGCTACACCTTC. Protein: CASSSALTGYTF.